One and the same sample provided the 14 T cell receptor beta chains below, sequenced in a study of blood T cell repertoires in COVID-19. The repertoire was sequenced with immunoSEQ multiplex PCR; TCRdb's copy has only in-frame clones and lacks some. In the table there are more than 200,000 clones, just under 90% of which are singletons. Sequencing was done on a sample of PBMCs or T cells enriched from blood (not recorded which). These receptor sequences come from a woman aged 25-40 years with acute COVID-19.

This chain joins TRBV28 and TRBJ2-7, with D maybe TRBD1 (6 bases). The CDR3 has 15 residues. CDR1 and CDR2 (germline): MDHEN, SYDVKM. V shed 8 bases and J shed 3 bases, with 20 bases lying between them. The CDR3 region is CASLGIQGEDYEQYF. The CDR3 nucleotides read TGTGCCAGCCTTGGAATACAGGGAGAGGACTACGAGCAGTACTTC. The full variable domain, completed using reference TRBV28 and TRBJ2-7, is DVKVTQSSRYLVKRTGEKVFLECVQDMDHENMFWYRQDPGLGLRLIYFSYDVKMKEKGDIPEGYSVSREKKERFSLILESASTNQTSMYLCASLGIQGEDYEQYFGPGTRLTVT.

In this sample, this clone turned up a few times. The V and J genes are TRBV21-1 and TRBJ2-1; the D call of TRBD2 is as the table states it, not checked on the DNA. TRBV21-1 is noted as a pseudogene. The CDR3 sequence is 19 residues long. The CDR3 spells CASSKGEVVTSGDYNEQFF. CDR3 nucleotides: TGTGCCAGCAGCAAAGGTGAGGTTGTGACTAGCGGGGACTACAATGAGCAGTTCTTC.

This chain's CDR3 is CSASVQGGGEKLFF. In DNA, the CDR3 is TGCAGTGCTAGTGTTCAGGGAGGTGGGGAAAAACTGTTTTTT. The chain has TRBV20-1 and TRBJ1-4; perhaps TRBD1 as D (5 bases). The CDR3 runs to 14 residues. V was pared by 3 bases and J by 8 bases, with 16 bases between. Per the germline V gene, CDR1 is DFQATT and CDR2 is SNEGSKA (reference sequence).

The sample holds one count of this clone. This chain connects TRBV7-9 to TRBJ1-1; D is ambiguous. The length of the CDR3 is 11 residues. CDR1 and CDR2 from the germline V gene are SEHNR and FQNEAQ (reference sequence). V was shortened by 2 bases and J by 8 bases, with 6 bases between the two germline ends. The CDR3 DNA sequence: TGTGCCAGCAGCTTAAGAGGCGAAGCTTTCTTT. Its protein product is CASSLRGEAFF.

The CDR3 DNA reads TGTGCCAGCTCACCATTGGGGACAGGGGCCTACGAGCAGTACTTC. This gives the protein CASSPLGTGAYEQYF. The J gene is TRBJ2-7, the V gene TRBV18; 10 bases fit TRBD1. Germline V lookup: CDR1 KGHSH, CDR2 LQKENI. The ends lost 2 bases at V and 2 bases at J; junction bases unmatched: 3. The length of the CDR3 is 15 residues.

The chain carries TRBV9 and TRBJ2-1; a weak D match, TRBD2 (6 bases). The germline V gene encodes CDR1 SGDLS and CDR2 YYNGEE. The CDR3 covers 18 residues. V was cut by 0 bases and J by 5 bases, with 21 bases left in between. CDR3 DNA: TGTGCCAGCAGCGTAGACGTCGGGCGGGGTCCCCCCCACAATGAGCAGTTCTTC. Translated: CASSVDVGRGPPHNEQFF.

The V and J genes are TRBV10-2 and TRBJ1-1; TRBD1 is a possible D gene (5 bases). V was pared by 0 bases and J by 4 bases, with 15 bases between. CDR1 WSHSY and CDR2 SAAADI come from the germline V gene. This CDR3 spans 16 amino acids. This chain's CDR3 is CASSESAGGVSTEAFF. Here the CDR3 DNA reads TGCGCCAGCAGTGAGTCCGCTGGGGGGGTTAGCACTGAAGCTTTCTTT.

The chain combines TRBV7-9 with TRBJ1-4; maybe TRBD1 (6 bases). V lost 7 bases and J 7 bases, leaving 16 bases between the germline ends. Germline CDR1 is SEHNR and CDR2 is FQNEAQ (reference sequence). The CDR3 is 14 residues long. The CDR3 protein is CASTLDRIGEKLFF. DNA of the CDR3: TGTGCCAGCACCCTTGACAGGATTGGTGAAAAACTGTTTTTT.

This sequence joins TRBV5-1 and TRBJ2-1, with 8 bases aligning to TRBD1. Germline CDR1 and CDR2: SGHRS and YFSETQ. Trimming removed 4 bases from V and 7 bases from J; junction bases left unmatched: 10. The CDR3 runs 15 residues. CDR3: CASSGGQGDWNEQFF. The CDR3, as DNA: TGCGCCAGCAGCGGCGGACAGGGAGATTGGAATGAGCAGTTCTTC.

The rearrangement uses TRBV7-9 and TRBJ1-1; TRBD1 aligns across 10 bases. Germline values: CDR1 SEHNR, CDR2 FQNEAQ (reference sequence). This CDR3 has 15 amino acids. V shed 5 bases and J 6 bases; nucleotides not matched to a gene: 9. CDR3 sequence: CASSPRTGGLSEAFF. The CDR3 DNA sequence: TGTGCCAGCAGCCCTCGGACAGGGGGTCTGTCTGAAGCTTTCTTT.

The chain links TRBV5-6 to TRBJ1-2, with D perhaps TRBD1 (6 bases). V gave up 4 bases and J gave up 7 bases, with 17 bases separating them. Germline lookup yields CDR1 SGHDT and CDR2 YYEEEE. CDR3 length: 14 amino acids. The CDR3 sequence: CASSPWDTGSGYTF. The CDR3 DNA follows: TGTGCCAGCAGCCCCTGGGACACTGGATCTGGCTACACCTTC. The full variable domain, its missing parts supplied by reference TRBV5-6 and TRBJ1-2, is DAGVTQSPTHLIKTRGQQVTLRCSPKSGHDTVSWYQQALGQGPQFIFQYYEEEERQRGNFPDRFSGHQFPNYSSELNVNALLLGDSALYLCASSPWDTGSGYTFGSGTRLTVV.

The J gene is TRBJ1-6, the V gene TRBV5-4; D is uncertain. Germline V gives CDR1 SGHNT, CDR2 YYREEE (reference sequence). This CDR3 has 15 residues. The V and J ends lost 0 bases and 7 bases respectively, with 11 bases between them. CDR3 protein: CASSLEQRGNSPLHF. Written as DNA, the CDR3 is TGTGCCAGCAGCTTGGAACAGCGAGGGAATTCACCCCTCCACTTT.

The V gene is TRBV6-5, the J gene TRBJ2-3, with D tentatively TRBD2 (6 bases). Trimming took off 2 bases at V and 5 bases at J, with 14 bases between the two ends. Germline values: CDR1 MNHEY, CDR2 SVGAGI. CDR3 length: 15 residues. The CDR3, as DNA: TGTGCCAGCAGTTACAGTCCTTCGGAGGGAGATACGCAGTATTTT. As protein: CASSYSPSEGDTQYF.

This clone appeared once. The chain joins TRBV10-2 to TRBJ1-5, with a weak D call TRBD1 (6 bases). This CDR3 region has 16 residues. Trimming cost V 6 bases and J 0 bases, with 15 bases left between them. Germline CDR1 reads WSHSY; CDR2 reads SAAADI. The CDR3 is CASSGTGGLSNQPQHF. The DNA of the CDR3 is TGCGCCAGCAGCGGAACTGGGGGCCTTAGCAATCAGCCCCAGCATTTT.